The 14 T cell receptor beta chains below were found in one sample sequenced in a study of cytomegalovirus exposure and HLA in healthy donors. PCR was performed using 60 Vbeta and 13 Jbeta primers. The assay was immunoSEQ multiplex PCR, and TCRdb's table has in-frame clones only and misses some. The sample lists 150,000 to 200,000 clones; around 83% were seen once. The source material was PBMCs. These receptors were obtained from a woman aged 40 to 49 in good health and CMV-seronegative.

V gene TRBV15 combines with J gene TRBJ1-1; unclear D gene. CDR1 and CDR2 from the germline V gene are LNHNV and YYDKDF (reference sequence). The V end lost 4 bases, the J end lost 4 bases, and 16 bases lay between the germline ends. This CDR3 contains 15 residues. CDR3 DNA sequence: TGTGCCACCAGCACGGGAGTGGGGAGGGCCACTGAAGCTTTCTTT. Translation gives CATSTGVGRATEAFF.

The chain uses TRBV29-1 and TRBJ1-2, with D possibly matching TRBD1 (5 bases). The CDR3 loop spans 12 amino acids. Germline V gene data show CDR1 as SQVTM and CDR2 as ANQGSEA. Trimming pared 3 bases from V and 5 bases from J, leaving 10 bases between. CDR3 nucleotide sequence: TGCAGCGTTGATACGTCAGGGTATGGCTACACCTTC. Translating it yields CSVDTSGYGYTF.

This rearrangement joins TRBV30 to TRBJ2-3; 9 bases line up with TRBD2. The V gene end was trimmed by 0 bases and the J gene end by 1 base; junction bases not matched to a gene: 5. Per the germline V gene, CDR1 is GTSNPN and CDR2 is SVGIG (reference sequence). The CDR3 contains 16 residues. The CDR3 bases are TGTGCCTGGAGTGTTCTGAGACTAGCGGGCACAGATACGCAGTATTTT. Amino acid sequence: CAWSVLRLAGTDTQYF.

This clone came up once. The gene calls are TRBV11-2 and TRBJ1-1; no clear D gene. The CDR3 runs to 13 residues. The V end lost 6 bases, the J end lost 0 bases, and 8 bases lay between the germline ends. Germline CDR1 and CDR2: SGHAT and FQNNGV. CDR3 protein: CASSVTLNTEAFF. Here the CDR3 DNA reads TGTGCCAGCAGTGTGACACTGAACACTGAAGCTTTCTTT. The whole variable domain, filled in from reference TRBV11-2 and TRBJ1-1, reads EAGVAQSPRYKIIEKRQSVAFWCNPISGHATLYWYQQILGQGPKLLIQFQNNGVVDDSQLPKDRFSAERLKGVDSTLKIQPAKLEDSAVYLCASSVTLNTEAFFGQGTRLTVV.

J is TRBJ1-2 and V is TRBV5-6; D is possibly TRBD1 (5 bases). V lost 4 bases and J lost 7, with 14 bases in between. CDR1 is SGHDT, CDR2 YYEEEE, per germline. This CDR3 spans 13 amino acids. CDR3 nucleotides: TGTGCCAGCAGCCTAAACCAGGGTGGTGGCTACACCTTC. It encodes CASSLNQGGGYTF.

The rearrangement uses TRBV6-1 and TRBJ1-1; D is uncertain. V was shortened by 2 bases and J by 5 bases, with 9 bases between the two germline ends. The CDR3 is 13 residues long. Per germline, CDR1 MNHNS and CDR2 SASEGT. For the CDR3, the DNA is TGTGCCAGCAGTGAACTGGCGGAAACTGAAGCTTTCTTT. As protein: CASSELAETEAFF.

This clone showed up just once. V and J are TRBV19 and TRBJ1-4; tentative D call: TRBD1 (6 bases). Between the trimmed V and J ends, which lost 2 bases and 5 bases, there was a span of 12 bases. The CDR3 contains 15 residues. Per the germline V gene, CDR1 is LNHDA and CDR2 is SQIVND (reference sequence). CDR3 DNA sequence: TGTGCCAGTAGTATAACGGCAGGGGAAAATGAAAAACTGTTTTTT. Protein sequence: CASSITAGENEKLFF.

J is TRBJ2-3 and V is TRBV2; 8 bases are a match to TRBD2. V was pared by 1 base and J by 0 bases, with 6 bases of the junction left unmatched. From germline, CDR1 is SNHLY and CDR2 FYNNEI. This CDR3 spans 17 amino acids. The CDR3 DNA follows: TGTGCCAGCAGTGAAGGACGCCCTAGCGGGAGCACAGATACGCAGTATTTT. It yields the protein CASSEGRPSGSTDTQYF.

The chain uses TRBV7-2 and TRBJ2-1, with 8 bases matching TRBD2. Looked up from germline, CDR1 is SGHTA and CDR2 is FQGNSA. This CDR3 region has 15 residues. V lost 5 bases to trimming and J lost 4 bases; unmatched junction nucleotides: 7. CDR3 DNA: TGTGCCAGCAGCCTTTCAGCGGGAGAGTACAATGAGCAGTTCTTC. It translates to CASSLSAGEYNEQFF.

The chain has TRBV5-1 and TRBJ2-5, with 9 bases identical to TRBD1. The germline V gene has CDR1 SGHRS and CDR2 YFSETQ. This CDR3 contains 17 residues. Trimming removed 0 bases from V and 0 bases from J; junction bases left unmatched: 6. CDR3: CASSLGQGGSYQETQYF. The DNA of the CDR3 is TGCGCCAGCAGCTTGGGACAGGGGGGATCATACCAAGAGACCCAGTACTTC.

This chain connects TRBV5-6 to TRBJ1-3, with D uncertain. CDR1 is SGHDT, CDR2 YYEEEE, per germline. V shed 0 bases and J shed 4 bases, with 8 bases lying between them. CDR3 size: 14 residues. The DNA of the CDR3 is TGTGCCAGCAGCTTGGGGGCGCGAGGAAACACCATATATTTT. Protein: CASSLGARGNTIYF.

This clone was seen a handful of times. The chain couples TRBV4-1 to TRBJ2-5, with TRBD1 as a possible D gene (6 bases). The V end lost 5 bases, the J end lost 5 bases, and 12 bases lay between the germline ends. This CDR3 is built from 13 residues. Germline CDR1 MGHRA, CDR2 YSYEKL. The CDR3 loop reads CASSRGGLETQYF. CDR3 bases: TGCGCCAGCAGCAGAGGGGGTCTGGAGACCCAGTACTTC.

This clone has more than one count but fewer than ten. The chain is built from TRBV27 and TRBJ2-1; 9 positions match TRBD2. Germline lookup yields CDR1 MNHEY and CDR2 SMNVEV (reference sequence). The CDR3 extends over 17 amino acids. The V gene end was trimmed by 5 bases and the J gene end by 7 bases; junction bases not matched to a gene: 15. CDR3 sequence: CASSHSGSTGGRNEQFF. In DNA, the CDR3 is TGTGCCAGCAGTCATAGCGGGAGTACCGGCGGGAGGAATGAGCAGTTCTTC.

The rearrangement joins TRBV5-1 to TRBJ1-1; D is possibly TRBD1 (6 bases). V lost 0 bases and J 6 bases, leaving 15 bases between the germline ends. Germline V gene lookup returns CDR1 SGHRS and CDR2 YFSETQ. CDR3 length: 15 amino acids. In nucleotides, the CDR3 is TGCGCCAGCAGCTTGGCCCTACAGGGTATATCTGAAGCTTTCTTT. Protein sequence: CASSLALQGISEAFF. The whole variable domain, remainder taken from reference TRBV5-1 and TRBJ1-1, is KAGVTQTPRYLIKTRGQQVTLSCSPISGHRSVSWYQQTPGQGLQFLFEYFSETQRNKGNFPGRFSGRQFSNSRSEMNVSTLELGDSALYLCASSLALQGISEAFFGQGTRLTVV.